One sample yielded the 27 T cell receptor beta chains listed below, sequenced in a study of T cells after yellow fever vaccination. TCRdb redid the calling of the 5' RACE reads with MiXCR, one entry per CDR3 protein. The sample has some 150,000 distinct CDR3 sequences; 5% to 8% are singletons. Sample: CD4+ T cells sorted from PBMCs, taken 10 days after the yellow fever booster vaccination. The receptor set was obtained from a man aged 25 to 40 who received the YFV17D yellow fever vaccine.

This clonotype has just a few counts. J is TRBJ2-1 and V is TRBV4-2, with D unclear. CDR3 length equals 15 residues. Per germline, CDR1 LGHNA and CDR2 YNFKEQ. V shed 4 bases and J shed 1 base, with 11 bases lying between them. CDR3 DNA sequence: TGTGCCAGCAGCCTTGACAAACGTTCCTACAATGAGCAGTTCTTC. Protein product: CASSLDKRSYNEQFF.

The chain recombines TRBV5-1 with TRBJ2-5, with a tentative D call TRBD2 (5 bases). Trimming removed 6 bases from V and 5 bases from J, with 20 bases in between. The CDR3 length is 15 residues. Germline loops: CDR1 SGHRS, CDR2 YFSETQ. The chain's CDR3 is CASNRGQYGVETQYF. CDR3 DNA sequence: TGCGCCAGCAACCGAGGGCAGTATGGGGTGGAGACCCAGTACTTC.

There are many counts of this clonotype. The V and J genes are TRBV30 and TRBJ2-7, with unresolved D. CDR1 and CDR2 from the germline V gene are GTSNPN and SVGIG (reference sequence). Trimming shortened V by 0 bases and J by 4 bases, and 10 bases separated the two germline ends. The CDR3 consists of 13 residues. CDR3 residues: CAWSVGIGYEQYF. CDR3 nucleotides: TGTGCCTGGAGTGTAGGGATTGGGTACGAGCAGTACTTC.

This clonotype qualifies as medium-sized. The genes are TRBV5-1 and TRBJ2-1; perhaps TRBD1 as D (6 bases). There are 15 residues in the CDR3. Germline V gives CDR1 SGHRS, CDR2 YFSETQ. V gave up 3 bases and J gave up 7 bases, with 17 bases separating them. CDR3 in amino acids: CASSSSGTIRNEQFF. Here the CDR3 DNA reads TGCGCCAGCAGCTCCTCCGGGACAATCCGTAATGAGCAGTTCTTC.

Remarks on this clonotype: A read error may explain this, as a much larger clone is one base away. The chain links TRBV6-1 to TRBJ2-1; 7 nucleotides align to TRBD2. Losses at the gene ends were 7 bases for V and 11 bases for J; bases not matched to a gene: 17. The V gene's germline CDR1 is MNHNS and CDR2 SASEGT. CDR3 size: 15 residues. The DNA for the CDR3 is TGTGCCAGCATGTCTGGCGCGGGAGAGAGCTATAAGCAGTTCTTC. This translates into CASMSGAGESYKQFF.

This clonotype was counted at least ten times. This chain links TRBV27 with TRBJ2-1; D is uncertain. Germline lookup yields CDR1 MNHEY and CDR2 SMNVEV (reference sequence). The V end lost 7 bases, the J end lost 1 base, and 14 bases lay between the germline ends. This CDR3 spans 15 amino acids. The chain's CDR3 is CASKPSVASYNEQFF. The CDR3 bases are TGTGCCAGCAAGCCTAGTGTGGCGTCCTACAATGAGCAGTTCTTC.

This clonotype was detected ten times or more. V is TRBV12-3 or TRBV12-4 and J is TRBJ2-4; D not certain. CDR3 length: 14 residues. With 7 bases removed from V and 6 bases from J, the gap between germline ends came to 16 bases. CDR3 sequence: CASTLPGVRNIQYF. The CDR3 DNA is TGTGCCAGCACCTTGCCTGGGGTGAGAAACATTCAGTACTTC.

This clonotype was observed many times. This chain links TRBV18 with TRBJ2-3; tentative D call: TRBD2 (6 bases). Trimming cost V 7 bases and J 1 base, with 12 bases left between them. CDR1 and CDR2 (germline): KGHSH, LQKENI. There are 14 residues in the CDR3. The CDR3 DNA reads TGTGCCAGCTATGAGGCGGGGCGCACAGATACGCAGTATTTT. As protein: CASYEAGRTDTQYF.

This clonotype has at least ten counts. The chain links TRBV30 to TRBJ1-1, with D hard to call. Germline V gene data show CDR1 as GTSNPN and CDR2 as SVGIG (reference sequence). Trimming left V 4 bases short and J 2 bases short, with 8 bases between. This CDR3 is 12 amino acids long. This CDR3 reads CAWNHGNTEAFF. The CDR3 DNA sequence: TGTGCCTGGAACCATGGTAACACTGAAGCTTTCTTT.

This clonotype has ten or more counts. This chain connects TRBV5-1 to TRBJ2-1; 11 bases fit TRBD1. J was trimmed by 6 bases and V by 4 bases; bases with no gene match: 3. Per the germline V gene, CDR1 is SGHRS and CDR2 is YFSETQ. This CDR3 is 14 amino acids long. CDR3 in DNA: TGCGCCAGCAGCAGCGGGACAGGGGGCAATGAGCAGTTCTTC. Amino acids: CASSSGTGGNEQFF. Based on the CDR3 plus reference TRBV5-1 and TRBJ2-1, the full variable domain is KAGVTQTPRYLIKTRGQQVTLSCSPISGHRSVSWYQQTPGQGLQFLFEYFSETQRNKGNFPGRFSGRQFSNSRSEMNVSTLELGDSALYLCASSSGTGGNEQFFGPGTRLTVL.

Notes on this clonotype: A much larger clone sits a single nucleotide away, making a read error possible. The CDR3 spells CSSPLTDTQYF. The CDR3 DNA reads TGCAGTTCGCCCCTTACAGATACGCAGTATTTT. The J gene is TRBJ2-3, the V gene TRBV20-1, with D unclear. The CDR3 loop spans 11 amino acids. Trimming removed 8 bases from V and 3 bases from J, with 9 bases in between. CDR1 and CDR2 (germline): DFQATT, SNEGSKA (reference sequence).

This clonotype was picked up many times. The genes are TRBV18 and TRBJ1-2; TRBD1 might be the D (6 bases). Per germline, CDR1 KGHSH and CDR2 LQKENI. The CDR3 loop spans 15 amino acids. The V gene lost 0 bases and the J gene lost 2 bases, with 10 bases spanning the gap. In nucleotides, the CDR3 is TGTGCCAGCTCACCACCGGATGGGGGCAACTATGGCTACACCTTC. Amino acid sequence: CASSPPDGGNYGYTF.

The gene calls are TRBV15 and TRBJ1-3; D is unresolved. Germline V gene sequence: CDR1 LNHNV, CDR2 YYDKDF (reference sequence). This CDR3 contains 17 residues. Trimming took off 0 bases at V and 0 bases at J, with 12 bases between the two ends. In nucleotides, the CDR3 is TGTGCCACCAGCAGAGACACAATACCGAGCTCTGGAAACACCATATATTTT. Its translation is CATSRDTIPSSGNTIYF.

This rearrangement joins TRBV30 to TRBJ1-3; D unclear. Germline lookup yields CDR1 GTSNPN and CDR2 SVGIG (reference sequence). The CDR3 consists of 14 residues. The germline V and J ends were trimmed by 3 bases and 4 bases, with 13 bases remaining between them. The chain's CDR3 is CAWSLGQVGNTIYF. CDR3 nucleotide sequence: TGTGCCTGGAGCCTCGGGCAGGTGGGAAACACCATATATTTT.

As to this clonotype: Since a much larger clone is just one base distant, this may be a read error. The J gene is TRBJ2-7, the V gene TRBV6-2 or TRBV6-3; a possible D gene is TRBD1 (5 bases). CDR3 size: 16 residues. CDR1 MNHEY and CDR2 SVGEGT come from the germline V gene. The CDR3 bases are TGTGTCAGCAGTTTTTCCGTACCAGGGAACTCCTACGAGCAGTACTTC. Residues: CVSSFSVPGNSYEQYF.

In this sample, this clonotype turned up many times. The chain's CDR3 is CSAKPGLAESSYEQYF. CDR3 nucleotide sequence: TGCAGTGCAAAGCCAGGACTAGCCGAAAGCTCCTACGAGCAGTACTTC. The chain employs TRBV20-1 and TRBJ2-7, with 8 bases that match TRBD2. The CDR3 is made up of 16 amino acids. Trimming removed 6 bases from V and 0 bases from J; junction bases left unmatched: 13. Germline CDR1 reads DFQATT; CDR2 reads SNEGSKA (reference sequence).

This clonotype was seen at least ten times. The genes are TRBV4-3 and TRBJ2-3, with unresolved D. This CDR3 region has 12 residues. The ends were cut back, 0 bases at V and 2 bases at J, with 0 bases in the middle. Germline loops: CDR1 LGHNA, CDR2 YSLEER. CDR3 in DNA: TGCGCCAGCAGCCAAGACACAGATACGCAGTATTTT. Translated, it gives CASSQDTDTQYF.

This clonotype has ten or more counts. V is TRBV7-2 and J is TRBJ2-2; 10 bases are a match to TRBD2. In germline, CDR1 is SGHTA, CDR2 FQGNSA. The CDR3 extends over 20 amino acids. Trimming cost V 0 bases and J 5 bases; bases outside gene matches: 15. The DNA for the CDR3 is TGTGCCAGCAGCTTAGCACCACCCCTCTTAGCGGGAGGAAATACCGGGGAGCTGTTTTTT. This translates into CASSLAPPLLAGGNTGELFF.

This clonotype was counted at least ten times. The V and J genes are TRBV12-3 or TRBV12-4 and TRBJ2-3; tentatively, D is TRBD2 (5 bases). The CDR3 extends over 15 amino acids. Trimming pared 1 base from V and 1 base from J, leaving 9 bases between. The CDR3 spells CASSLERVRTDTQYF. DNA for the CDR3: TGTGCCAGCAGTTTAGAGAGGGTTCGCACAGATACGCAGTATTTT.

This clonotype was counted many times. The V and J genes are TRBV11-1 and TRBJ2-7, with D unclear. In germline, CDR1 is SGHAT, CDR2 FQDESV (reference sequence). Deletions cut 4 bases from V and 3 bases from J, with 7 bases between. This CDR3 contains 12 residues. CDR3 region: CASSSVSYEQYF. The CDR3, as DNA: TGTGCCAGCAGCTCAGTAAGCTACGAGCAGTACTTC.

This clonotype has a count of ten or more. DNA of the CDR3: TGTGCCAGCAGCTTAATGGGGGGTGGCGGGTCCACCTTC. The encoded protein is CASSLMGGGGSTF. V usage is TRBV7-2 and J usage is TRBJ1-2; weak D call: TRBD1 (5 bases). CDR3 length equals 13 residues. The V gene's germline CDR1 is SGHTA and CDR2 FQGNSA. Trimming cost V 2 bases and J 13 bases, with 17 bases left between them.

This clonotype was detected ten times or more. The gene calls are TRBV6-5 and TRBJ2-5, with TRBD2 as a possible D gene (5 bases). Germline loops: CDR1 MNHEY, CDR2 SVGAGI. Trimming stripped 0 bases from V and 2 bases from J, with 16 bases between. The CDR3 is 17 residues long. The CDR3 here is CASSYSYAGLSQETQYF. Here the CDR3 DNA reads TGTGCCAGCAGTTACTCCTATGCGGGTCTCTCTCAAGAGACCCAGTACTTC.

This clonotype was seen many times. This chain connects TRBV25-1 to TRBJ2-1, with 7 positions matching TRBD2. The junction had 8 bases not matched to a gene; V was cut back by 6 bases and J by 3 bases. Germline V gene data show CDR1 as MGHDK and CDR2 as SYGVNS. The CDR3 is 15 residues long. In nucleotides, the CDR3 is TGTGCCAGCAGGCGCCTGGCGGGAGACTACAATGAGCAGTTCTTC. Translation: CASRRLAGDYNEQFF. Based on the CDR3 plus reference TRBV25-1 and TRBJ2-1, the full variable domain is EADIYQTPRYLVIGTGKKITLECSQTMGHDKMYWYQQDPGMELHLIHYSYGVNSTEKGDLSSESTVSRIRTEHFPLTLESARPSHTSQYLCASRRLAGDYNEQFFGPGTRLTVL.

The chain uses TRBV11-2 and TRBJ2-7, with D perhaps being TRBD1 or TRBD2 (5 bases each). V lost 3 bases to trimming and J lost 7 bases, with 13 bases between them. Germline V gene sequence: CDR1 SGHAT, CDR2 FQNNGV. This CDR3 has 13 residues. The CDR3 nucleotides are TGTGCCAGCAGCTTTTCTGTTGGGGGAGAGCAGTACTTC. It is translated as CASSFSVGGEQYF.

In this sample, this clonotype turned up many times. The V call is TRBV5-1, the J call TRBJ2-1; no clear D gene. CDR3 size: 14 residues. Trimming took off 3 bases at V and 7 bases at J, with 14 bases between the two ends. Germline V CDR1 and CDR2: SGHRS, YFSETQ. Here the CDR3 DNA reads TGCGCCAGCAGCTCTCTTCGGTCTTCTAATGAGCAGTTCTTC. Translation: CASSSLRSSNEQFF.

There are many counts of this clonotype. CDR3 DNA: TGCGCCAGCAGCTTCGAGACAGGGAAAAACTACGAGCAGTACTTC. This encodes CASSFETGKNYEQYF. V is TRBV5-1 and J is TRBJ2-7, with 7 bases lining up with TRBD1. In germline, CDR1 is SGHRS, CDR2 YFSETQ. The CDR3 is 15 amino acids. With 2 bases clipped from V and 3 bases from J, the junction kept 8 bases outside the gene matches.

This clonotype has more than one count but fewer than ten. One end of the junction is discordant with germline, which a read error may explain. The chain uses TRBV6-5 and TRBJ2-5; 12 bases agree with TRBD1. Germline V gene lookup returns CDR1 MNHEY and CDR2 SVGAGI. CDR3 size: 12 residues. CDR3 nucleotides: TGTGCCAGCAGTTCGGGACAGGGGGCCTTGAACTTC. Its protein is CASSSGQGALNF.